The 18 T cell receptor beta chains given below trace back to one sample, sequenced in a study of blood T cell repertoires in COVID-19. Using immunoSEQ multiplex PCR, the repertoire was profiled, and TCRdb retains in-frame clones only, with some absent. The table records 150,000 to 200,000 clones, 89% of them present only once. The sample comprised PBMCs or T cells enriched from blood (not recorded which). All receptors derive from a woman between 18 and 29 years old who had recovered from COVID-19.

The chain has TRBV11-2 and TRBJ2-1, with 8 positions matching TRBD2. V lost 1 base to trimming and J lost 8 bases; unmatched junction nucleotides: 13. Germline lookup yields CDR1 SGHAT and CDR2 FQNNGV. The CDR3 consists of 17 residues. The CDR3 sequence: CASSLGSSGSWSDEQFF. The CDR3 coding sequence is TGTGCCAGCAGCTTAGGATCCAGCGGGAGTTGGAGCGATGAGCAGTTCTTC.

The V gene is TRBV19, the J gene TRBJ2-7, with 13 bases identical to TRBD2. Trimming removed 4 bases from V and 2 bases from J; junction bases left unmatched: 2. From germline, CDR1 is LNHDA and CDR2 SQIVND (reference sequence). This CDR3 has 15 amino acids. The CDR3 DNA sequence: TGTGCCAGTAGTAGGGGACTAGCGGGGACCTACGAGCAGTACTTC. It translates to CASSRGLAGTYEQYF.

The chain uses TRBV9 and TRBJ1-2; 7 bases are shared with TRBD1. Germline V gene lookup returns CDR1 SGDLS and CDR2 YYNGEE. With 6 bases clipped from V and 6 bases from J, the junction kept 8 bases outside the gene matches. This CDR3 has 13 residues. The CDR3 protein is CASTTGLENGYTF. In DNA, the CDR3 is TGTGCCAGCACGACAGGGTTGGAAAATGGCTACACCTTC.

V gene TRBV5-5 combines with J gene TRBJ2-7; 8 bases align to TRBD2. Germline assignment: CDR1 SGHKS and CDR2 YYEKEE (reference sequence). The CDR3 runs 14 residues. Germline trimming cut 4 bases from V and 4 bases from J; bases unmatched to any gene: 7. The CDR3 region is CASSQSGRQYEQYF. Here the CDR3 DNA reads TGTGCCAGCAGCCAGAGCGGGAGACAGTACGAGCAGTACTTC.

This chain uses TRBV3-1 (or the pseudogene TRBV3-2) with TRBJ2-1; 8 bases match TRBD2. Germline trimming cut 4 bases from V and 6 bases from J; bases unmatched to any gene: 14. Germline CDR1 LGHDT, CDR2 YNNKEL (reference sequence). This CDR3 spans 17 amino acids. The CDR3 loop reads CASSPLASGYSTNEQFF. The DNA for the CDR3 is TGTGCCAGCAGCCCCTTGGCTAGCGGGTACTCCACCAATGAGCAGTTCTTC.

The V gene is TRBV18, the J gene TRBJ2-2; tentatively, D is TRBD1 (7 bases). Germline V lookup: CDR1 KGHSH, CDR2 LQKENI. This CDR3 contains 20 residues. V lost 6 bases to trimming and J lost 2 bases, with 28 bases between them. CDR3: CASSHLGTKEGASNTGELFF. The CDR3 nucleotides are TGTGCCAGCTCTCACCTCGGGACGAAGGAGGGGGCTAGTAACACCGGGGAGCTGTTTTTT.

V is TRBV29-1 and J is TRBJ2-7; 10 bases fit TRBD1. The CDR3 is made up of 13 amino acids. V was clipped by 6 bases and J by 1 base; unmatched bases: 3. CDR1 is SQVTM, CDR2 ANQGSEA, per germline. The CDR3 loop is CSVGDRGSYEQYF. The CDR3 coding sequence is TGCAGCGTGGGGGACAGGGGTTCCTACGAGCAGTACTTC.

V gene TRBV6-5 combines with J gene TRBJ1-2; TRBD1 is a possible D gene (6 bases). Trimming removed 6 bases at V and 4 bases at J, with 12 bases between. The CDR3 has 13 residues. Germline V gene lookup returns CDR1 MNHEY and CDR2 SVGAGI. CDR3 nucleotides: TGTGCCAGCAGAGGAGGACAGCTCTATGGCTACACCTTC. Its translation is CASRGGQLYGYTF.

The CDR3 spells CSARVRENTGELFF. The CDR3 DNA follows: TGCAGCGCCCGGGTCAGGGAGAACACCGGGGAGCTGTTTTTT. This chain joins TRBV29-1 and TRBJ2-2, with D possibly being TRBD1 (5 bases). From germline, CDR1 is SQVTM and CDR2 ANQGSEA. V was trimmed by 7 bases and J by 1 base, leaving 13 bases between them. This CDR3 has 14 residues.

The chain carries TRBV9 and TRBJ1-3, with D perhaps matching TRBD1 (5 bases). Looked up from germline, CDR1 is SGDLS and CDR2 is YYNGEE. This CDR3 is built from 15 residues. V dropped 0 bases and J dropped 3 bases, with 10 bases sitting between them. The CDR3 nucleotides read TGTGCCAGCAGCGTAGATGGCAGGGTTGGAAACACCATATATTTT. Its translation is CASSVDGRVGNTIYF.

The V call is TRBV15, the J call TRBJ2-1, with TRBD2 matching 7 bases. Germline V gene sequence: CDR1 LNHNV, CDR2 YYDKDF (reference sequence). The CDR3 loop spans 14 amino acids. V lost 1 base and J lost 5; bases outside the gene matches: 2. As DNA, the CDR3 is TGTGCCACCAGCAGAGGGACTAGTAACAATGAGCAGTTCTTC. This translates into CATSRGTSNNEQFF. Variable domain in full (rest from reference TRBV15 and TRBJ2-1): DAMVIQNPRYQVTQFGKPVTLSCSQTLNHNVMYWYQQKSSQAPKLLFHYYDKDFNNEADTPDNFQSRRPNTSFCFLDIRSPGLGDTAMYLCATSRGTSNNEQFFGPGTRLTVL.

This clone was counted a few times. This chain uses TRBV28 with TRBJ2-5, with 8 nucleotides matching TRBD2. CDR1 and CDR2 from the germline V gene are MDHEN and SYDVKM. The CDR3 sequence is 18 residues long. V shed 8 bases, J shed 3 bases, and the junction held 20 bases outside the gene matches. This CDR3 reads CASGRVWAGGRLEETQYF. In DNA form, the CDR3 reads TGTGCCAGCGGCAGGGTTTGGGCGGGAGGCAGGTTGGAAGAGACCCAGTACTTC.

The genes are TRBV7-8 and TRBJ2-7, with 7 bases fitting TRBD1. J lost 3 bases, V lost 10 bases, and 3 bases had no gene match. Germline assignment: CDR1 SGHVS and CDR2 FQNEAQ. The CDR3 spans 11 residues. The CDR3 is CATSGGYEQYF. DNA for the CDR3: TGTGCCACGTCAGGGGGCTACGAGCAGTACTTC.

The CDR3 loop reads CASSEPRVEQFF. For the CDR3, the DNA is TGCGCCAGCAGTGAGCCCCGAGTAGAGCAGTTCTTC. The chain has TRBV10-1 and TRBJ2-1; D remains unclear. The CDR3 has 12 amino acids. The germline V and J ends were trimmed by 2 bases and 10 bases, with 9 bases remaining between them. Germline CDR1 WNHNN, CDR2 SYGVQD (reference sequence).

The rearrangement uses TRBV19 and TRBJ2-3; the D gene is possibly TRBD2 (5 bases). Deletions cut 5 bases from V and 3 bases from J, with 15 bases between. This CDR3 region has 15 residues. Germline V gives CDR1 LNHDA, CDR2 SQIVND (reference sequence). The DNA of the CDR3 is TGTGCCAGTAGTCGGCGTGGGAGTGGGACAGATACGCAGTATTTT. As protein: CASSRRGSGTDTQYF.

The CDR3 nucleotides read TGTGCCAGCAGTCGGGGAGTAGGTTCGGATACGCAGTATTTT. It is translated as CASSRGVGSDTQYF. The chain recombines TRBV28 with TRBJ2-3; possible D gene TRBD2, 5 bases. Germline V lookup: CDR1 MDHEN, CDR2 SYDVKM. The CDR3 is 14 residues long. Trimming shortened V by 5 bases and J by 6 bases, and 15 bases separated the two germline ends.

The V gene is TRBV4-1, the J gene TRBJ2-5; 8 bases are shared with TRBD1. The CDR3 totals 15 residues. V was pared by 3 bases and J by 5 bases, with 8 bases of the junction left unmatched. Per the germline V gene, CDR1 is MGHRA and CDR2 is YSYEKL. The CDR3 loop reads CASSQADREVETQYF. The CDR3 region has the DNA TGCGCCAGCAGCCAGGCGGACAGGGAGGTTGAGACCCAGTACTTC.

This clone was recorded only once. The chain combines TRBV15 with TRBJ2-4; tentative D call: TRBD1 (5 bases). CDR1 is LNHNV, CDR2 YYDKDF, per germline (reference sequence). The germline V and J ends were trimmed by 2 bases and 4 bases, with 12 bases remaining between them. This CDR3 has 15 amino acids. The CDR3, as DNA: TGTGCCACCAGCAGAACGGACCCAGGGAAAAACATTCAGTACTTC. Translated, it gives CATSRTDPGKNIQYF.